This paragraph reports one T cell receptor (beta chain). The antigen is not known. The CDR3 is made up of 15 amino acids. CDR1 is SGHKS and CDR2 is YYEKEE in the germline V gene (reference sequence). The ends were cut back, 3 bases at V and 2 bases at J, with 14 bases in the middle. This sample is drawn from a study of T-cell memory formation after mild COVID-19. At the level of the study: Clusters were largely donor specific. General study results and limits: A balance of CD4 and CD8 characterized clones contracting day 15 to 85, whereas later expanders leaned CD4+. The main location of contracting CD4+ clones was CM and EM, and that of contracting CD8+ clones was EMRA. The authors did not confirm SARS-CoV-2 specificity of second-wave clones peaking day 37.

TCRdb itself ran the 5' RACE reads through MiXCR, one entry per CDR3 protein. This table has roughly 51,000 distinct CDR3 sequences, under 7.5% appearing once. This sequence was found in a man between 18 and 35 years old who had mild COVID-19 (a few samples of this study predate the infection). Cell type and time point are not known. The chain couples TRBV5-5 to TRBJ1-2; D gene uncertain. The sequenced material came from PBMCs or a T cell subset sorted from them (not recorded which). The CDR3 sequence is CASSSFGDSNYGYTF. The CDR3 DNA reads TGTGCCAGCAGCTCCTTTGGTGACTCCAACTATGGCTACACCTTC.